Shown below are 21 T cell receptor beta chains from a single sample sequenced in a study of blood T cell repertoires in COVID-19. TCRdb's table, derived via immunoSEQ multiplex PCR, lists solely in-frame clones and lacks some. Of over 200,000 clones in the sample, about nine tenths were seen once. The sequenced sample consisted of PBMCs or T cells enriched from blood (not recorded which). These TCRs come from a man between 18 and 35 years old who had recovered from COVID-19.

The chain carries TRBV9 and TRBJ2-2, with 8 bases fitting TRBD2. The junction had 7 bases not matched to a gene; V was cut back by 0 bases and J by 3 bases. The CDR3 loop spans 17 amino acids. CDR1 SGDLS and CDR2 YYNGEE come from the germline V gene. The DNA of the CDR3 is TGTGCCAGCAGCGTAGCTGGGACTAGTCTATACACCGGGGAGCTGTTTTTT. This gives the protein CASSVAGTSLYTGELFF.

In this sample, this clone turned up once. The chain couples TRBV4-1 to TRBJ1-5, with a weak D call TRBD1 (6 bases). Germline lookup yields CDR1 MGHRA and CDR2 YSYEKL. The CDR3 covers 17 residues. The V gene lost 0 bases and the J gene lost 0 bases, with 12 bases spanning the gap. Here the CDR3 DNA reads TGCGCCAGCAGCCAAGATCGCAGGGGCTATAGCAATCAGCCCCAGCATTTT. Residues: CASSQDRRGYSNQPQHF.

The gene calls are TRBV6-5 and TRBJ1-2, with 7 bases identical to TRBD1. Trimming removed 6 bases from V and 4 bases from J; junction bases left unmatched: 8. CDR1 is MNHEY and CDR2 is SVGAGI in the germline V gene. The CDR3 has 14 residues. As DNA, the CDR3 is TGTGCCAGCAGCAACCGGGACAGCTCCTATGGCTACACCTTC. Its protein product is CASSNRDSSYGYTF.

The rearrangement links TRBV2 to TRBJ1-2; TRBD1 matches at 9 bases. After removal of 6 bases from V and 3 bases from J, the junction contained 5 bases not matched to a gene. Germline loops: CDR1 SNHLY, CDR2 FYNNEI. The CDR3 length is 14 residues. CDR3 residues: CASRDRGRDYGYTF. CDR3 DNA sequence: TGTGCCAGCAGGGACAGGGGCAGGGACTATGGCTACACCTTC. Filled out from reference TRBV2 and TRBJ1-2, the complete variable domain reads EPEVTQTPSHQVTQMGQEVILRCVPISNHLYFYWYRQILGQKVEFLVSFYNNEISEKSEIFDDQFSVERPDGSNFTLKIRSTKLEDSAMYFCASRDRGRDYGYTFGSGTRLTVV.

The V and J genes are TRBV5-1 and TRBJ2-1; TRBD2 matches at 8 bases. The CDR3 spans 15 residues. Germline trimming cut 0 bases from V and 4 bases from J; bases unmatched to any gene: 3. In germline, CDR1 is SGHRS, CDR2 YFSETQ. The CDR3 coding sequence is TGCGCCAGCAGCTTGGACCTAGCGGGTTACAATGAGCAGTTCTTC. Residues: CASSLDLAGYNEQFF.

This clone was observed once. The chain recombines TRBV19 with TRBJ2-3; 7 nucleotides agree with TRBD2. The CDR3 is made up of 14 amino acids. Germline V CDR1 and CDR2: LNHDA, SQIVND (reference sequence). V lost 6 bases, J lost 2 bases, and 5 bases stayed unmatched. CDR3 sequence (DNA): TGTGCCAGTAGCCTCACTAGCGACACAGATACGCAGTATTTT. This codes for CASSLTSDTDTQYF.

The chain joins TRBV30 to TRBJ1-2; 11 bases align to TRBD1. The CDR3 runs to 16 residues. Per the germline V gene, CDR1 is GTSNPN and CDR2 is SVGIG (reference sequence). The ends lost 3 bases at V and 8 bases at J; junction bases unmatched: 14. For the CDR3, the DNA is TGTGCCTGGAGCCTCCATAGGACAGGGGGCTCGTGGGGCTACACCTTC. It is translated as CAWSLHRTGGSWGYTF.

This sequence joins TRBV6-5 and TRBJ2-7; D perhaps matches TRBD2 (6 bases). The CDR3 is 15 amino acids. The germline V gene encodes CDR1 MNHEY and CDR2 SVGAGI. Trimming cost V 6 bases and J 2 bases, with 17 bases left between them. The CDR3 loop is CASSRPGRGAYEQYF. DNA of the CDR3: TGTGCCAGCAGCCGTCCCGGGCGGGGAGCCTACGAGCAGTACTTC.

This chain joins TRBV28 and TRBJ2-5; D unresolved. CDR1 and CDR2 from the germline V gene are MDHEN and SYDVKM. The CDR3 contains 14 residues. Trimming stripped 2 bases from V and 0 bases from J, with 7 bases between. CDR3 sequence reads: CASSLTRYQETQYF. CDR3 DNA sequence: TGTGCCAGCAGTTTAACCAGGTACCAAGAGACCCAGTACTTC.

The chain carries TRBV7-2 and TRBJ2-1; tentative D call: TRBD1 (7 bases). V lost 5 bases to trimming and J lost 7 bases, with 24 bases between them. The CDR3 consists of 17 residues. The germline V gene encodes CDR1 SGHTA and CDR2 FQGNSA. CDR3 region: CASSARGMQGGYNEQFF. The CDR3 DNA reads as TGTGCCAGCAGCGCCAGGGGCATGCAGGGGGGCTATAATGAGCAGTTCTTC. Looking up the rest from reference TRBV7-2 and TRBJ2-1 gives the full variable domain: GAGVSQSPSNKVTEKGKDVELRCDPISGHTALYWYRQSLGQGLEFLIYFQGNSAPDKSGLPSDRFSAERTGGSVSTLTIQRTQQEDSAVYLCASSARGMQGGYNEQFFGPGTRLTVL.

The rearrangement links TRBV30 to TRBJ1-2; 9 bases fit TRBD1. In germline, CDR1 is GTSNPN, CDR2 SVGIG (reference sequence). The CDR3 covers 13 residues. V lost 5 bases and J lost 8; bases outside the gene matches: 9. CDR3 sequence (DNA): TGTGCCTGGGCCGGACAGGGGATAGGGGGCTACACCTTC. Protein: CAWAGQGIGGYTF.

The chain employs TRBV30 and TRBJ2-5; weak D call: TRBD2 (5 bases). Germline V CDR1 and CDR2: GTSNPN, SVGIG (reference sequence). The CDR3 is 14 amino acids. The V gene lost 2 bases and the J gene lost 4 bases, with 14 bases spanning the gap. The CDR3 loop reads CAWSRGLRRETQYF. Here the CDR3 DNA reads TGTGCCTGGAGTCGAGGACTTAGGCGAGAGACCCAGTACTTC.

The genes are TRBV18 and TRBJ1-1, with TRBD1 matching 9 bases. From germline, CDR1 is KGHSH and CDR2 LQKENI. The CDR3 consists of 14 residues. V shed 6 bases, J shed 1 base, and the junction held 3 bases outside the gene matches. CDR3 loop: CASSQDRGNTEAFF. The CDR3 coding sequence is TGTGCCAGCTCTCAGGACAGGGGGAACACTGAAGCTTTCTTT.

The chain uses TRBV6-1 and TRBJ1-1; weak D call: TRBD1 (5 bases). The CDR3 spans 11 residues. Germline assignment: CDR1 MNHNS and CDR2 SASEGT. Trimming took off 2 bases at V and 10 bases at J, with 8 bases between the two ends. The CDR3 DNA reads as TGTGCCAGCAGTGAAACAGGAAGAGCTTTCTTT. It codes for CASSETGRAFF.

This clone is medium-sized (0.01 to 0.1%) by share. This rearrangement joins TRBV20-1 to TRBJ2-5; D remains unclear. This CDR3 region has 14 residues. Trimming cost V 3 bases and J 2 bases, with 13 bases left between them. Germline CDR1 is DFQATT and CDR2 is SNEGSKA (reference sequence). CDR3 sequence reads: CSASVWQDQETQYF. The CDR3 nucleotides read TGCAGTGCTAGTGTTTGGCAGGATCAAGAGACCCAGTACTTC.

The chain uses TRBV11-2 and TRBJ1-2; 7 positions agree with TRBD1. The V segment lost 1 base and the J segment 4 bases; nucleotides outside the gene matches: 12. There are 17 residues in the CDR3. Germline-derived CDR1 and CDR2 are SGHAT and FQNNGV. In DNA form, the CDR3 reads TGTGCCAGCAGCTTAGGGACAGGTAGCCCTCGGGCCTATGGCTACACCTTC. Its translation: CASSLGTGSPRAYGYTF.

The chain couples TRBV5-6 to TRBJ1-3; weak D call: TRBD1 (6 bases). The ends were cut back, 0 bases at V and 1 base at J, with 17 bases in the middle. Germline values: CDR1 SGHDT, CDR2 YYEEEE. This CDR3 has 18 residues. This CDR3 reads CASSLDFFGGRSGNTIYF. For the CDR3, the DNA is TGTGCCAGCAGCTTGGATTTTTTTGGGGGCCGGTCTGGAAACACCATATATTTT.

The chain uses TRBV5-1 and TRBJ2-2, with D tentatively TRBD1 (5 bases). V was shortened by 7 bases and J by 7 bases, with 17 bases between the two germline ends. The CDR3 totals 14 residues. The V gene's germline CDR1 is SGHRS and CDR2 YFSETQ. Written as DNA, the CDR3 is TGCGCCAGCGGTAACGGCCCTAGGGGCGGGGAGCTGTTTTTT. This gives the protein CASGNGPRGGELFF. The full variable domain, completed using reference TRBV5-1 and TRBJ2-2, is KAGVTQTPRYLIKTRGQQVTLSCSPISGHRSVSWYQQTPGQGLQFLFEYFSETQRNKGNFPGRFSGRQFSNSRSEMNVSTLELGDSALYLCASGNGPRGGELFFGEGSRLTVL.

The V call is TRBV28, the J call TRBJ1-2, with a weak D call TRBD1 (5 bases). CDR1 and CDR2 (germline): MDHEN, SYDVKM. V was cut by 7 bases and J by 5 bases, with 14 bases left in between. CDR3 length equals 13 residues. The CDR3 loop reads CASNAGISYGYTF. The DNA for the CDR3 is TGTGCCAGCAACGCAGGGATCAGTTATGGCTACACCTTC.

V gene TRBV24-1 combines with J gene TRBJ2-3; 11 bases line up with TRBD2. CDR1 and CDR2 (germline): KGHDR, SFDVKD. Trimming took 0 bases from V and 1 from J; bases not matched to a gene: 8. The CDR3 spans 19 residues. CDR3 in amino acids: CATSDLRVGLAGRTDTQYF. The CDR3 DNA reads TGTGCCACCAGTGATTTGCGGGTTGGACTAGCGGGCCGCACAGATACGCAGTATTTT.

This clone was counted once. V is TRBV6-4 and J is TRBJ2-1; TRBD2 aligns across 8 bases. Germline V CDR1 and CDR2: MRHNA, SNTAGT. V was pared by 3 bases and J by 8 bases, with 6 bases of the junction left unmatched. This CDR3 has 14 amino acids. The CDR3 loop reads CASSELAGRDEQFF. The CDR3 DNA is TGTGCCAGCAGTGAGTTAGCGGGGAGGGATGAGCAGTTCTTC.